The clone carrying this TCR beta chain was counted only a few times. As processed by the authors: Estimated nucleated cell counts came from reference gene primer amplification. Repertoires were generated with immunoSEQ multiplex PCR, while TCRdb's copy carries only in-frame clones and drops some. That table is the source of V, J and clone size, and D and trimming were worked out from the DNA. The table shows about 170,000 clones, with around 83% occurring only once. This CDR3 has 11 amino acids. CDR1 is KGHDR, CDR2 SFDVKD, per germline. V shed 6 bases and J shed 8 bases, with 7 bases lying between them. The data were obtained in a study of blood T cell repertoires in COVID-19. Study overall: The analysed material was cDNA or gDNA that came from T cells, B-cell-depleted T cells, or PBMCs.

This TCR was sampled from an elderly woman in a cohort sampled during active or convalescent COVID-19. The source material was peripheral blood. The chain couples TRBV24-1 to TRBJ2-1, with no clear D. CDR3 in amino acids: CATSTTYEQFF. DNA for the CDR3: TGTGCCACCAGTACAACCTATGAGCAGTTCTTC.